Sequencing of this TCR beta chain was carried out in a study of naive and memory T cell subsets. Germline values: CDR1 KGHSH, CDR2 LQKENI. The germline V and J ends were trimmed by 0 bases and 3 bases, with 11 bases remaining between them. This CDR3 has 15 amino acids. TCR cDNA received a 3' ligated oligonucleotide that carried a UMI. Adult healthy volunteers gave 2.5 ml peripheral blood for whole-blood RNA. Amplification of ligated cDNA took four PCR rounds with SP2 and nested alpha and beta constant primers. Each CDR3 protein gets one entry after TCRdb re-called the 5' RACE reads with MiXCR. The sample lists 50,000 to 65,000 distinct CDR3 sequences, more than 7.5% occurring once. This clonotype was found many times.

The chain joins TRBV18 to TRBJ1-2, with D maybe TRBD1 (5 bases). The TCR sequence derives from a female donor in good health. The CDR3 DNA sequence: TGTGCCAGCTCACCACCGGGCTGGGACGACTATGGCTACACCTTC. Translated, it gives CASSPPGWDDYGYTF.